The present entry profiles one T cell receptor (beta chain) with its context. The data derive from a study of blood T cells in healthy people across ages. For the second PCR, which ran for about 6 to 11 cycles, a sample-barcoded 5' primer and a J-beta primer mix were used. A single record per CDR3 protein comes from TCRdb applying MiXCR to the 5' RACE reads. The sample records over 600,000 distinct CDR3 sequences, approximately 60% being singletons. The draw of peripheral blood yielded roughly 10 milliliters from each donor. The sample was blood. The clonotype originates from a man in his forties or fifties in good health.

CDR3: CASRTGGGMNQPQHF. DNA of the CDR3: TGTGCCAGCAGAACCGGAGGTGGGATGAATCAGCCCCAGCATTTT. The rearrangement joins TRBV7-2 to TRBJ1-5; D remains ambiguous. The CDR3 sequence is 15 residues long. The germline CDR1 and CDR2 sequences are SGHTA and FQGNSA. The V gene lost 6 bases and the J gene lost 4 bases, with 16 bases spanning the gap.